The clone carrying this T cell receptor beta chain was picked up a small number of times. Its antigen remains unidentified. All patients experienced relapse after autologous stem cell transplantation, and brentuximab vedotin exposure was variable. The record originates from a study of PD-1 blockade in classical Hodgkin lymphoma. Broader study findings: Patients starting nivolumab under 1 year after ASCT were excluded.

The germline gives CDR1 MNHNY, CDR2 SVGAGI (reference sequence). The V and J ends lost 5 bases and 12 bases, in that order; junction bases with no gene match: 15. The CDR3 length is 14 residues. The data were produced by immunoSEQ multiplex PCR, yet TCRdb's version contains in-frame clones alone and is incomplete. Seen here are 40,000 to 65,000 clones, 65% to 85% observed once, and the top ten hold roughly 15%. The sequencing used peripheral blood mononuclear cells (PBMCs), collected at baseline. V is TRBV6-6 and J is TRBJ1-2; 7 bases fit TRBD1. The sequence was obtained from a human donor with classical Hodgkin lymphoma. CDR3 nucleotide sequence: TGTGCCAGCAGTCCCCACTTTCTTAAAGGGGGCGACACCTTC. Translation gives CASSPHFLKGGDTF.